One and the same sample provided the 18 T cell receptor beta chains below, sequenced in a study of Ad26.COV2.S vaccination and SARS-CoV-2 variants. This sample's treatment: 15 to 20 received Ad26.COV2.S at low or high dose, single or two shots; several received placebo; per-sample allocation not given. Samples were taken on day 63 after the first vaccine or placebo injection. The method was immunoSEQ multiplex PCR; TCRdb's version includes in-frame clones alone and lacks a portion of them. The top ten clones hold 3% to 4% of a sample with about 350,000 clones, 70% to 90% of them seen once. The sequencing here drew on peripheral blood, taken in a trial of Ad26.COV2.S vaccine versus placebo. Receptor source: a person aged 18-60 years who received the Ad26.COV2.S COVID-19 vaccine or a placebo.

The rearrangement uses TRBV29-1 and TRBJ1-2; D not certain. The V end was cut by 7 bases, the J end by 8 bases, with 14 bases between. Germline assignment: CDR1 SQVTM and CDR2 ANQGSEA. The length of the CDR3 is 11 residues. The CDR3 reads CSADGFRGYTF. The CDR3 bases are TGCAGCGCCGACGGGTTTCGAGGCTACACCTTC. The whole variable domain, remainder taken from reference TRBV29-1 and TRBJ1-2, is SAVISQKPSRDICQRGTSLTIQCQVDSQVTMMFWYRQQPGQSLTLIATANQGSEATYESGFVIDKFPISRPNLTFSTLTVSNMSPEDSSIYLCSADGFRGYTFGSGTRLTVV.

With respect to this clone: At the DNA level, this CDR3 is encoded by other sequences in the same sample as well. The CDR3 loop is CASSLRVGYEQYF. The CDR3 coding sequence is TGTGCCAGCAGCTTGCGCGTTGGCTACGAGCAGTACTTC. The J gene is TRBJ2-7, the V gene TRBV7-2; D is unresolved. Per germline, CDR1 SGHTA and CDR2 FQGNSA. V lost 3 bases, J lost 3 bases, and 9 bases lay in between. The CDR3 contains 13 residues.

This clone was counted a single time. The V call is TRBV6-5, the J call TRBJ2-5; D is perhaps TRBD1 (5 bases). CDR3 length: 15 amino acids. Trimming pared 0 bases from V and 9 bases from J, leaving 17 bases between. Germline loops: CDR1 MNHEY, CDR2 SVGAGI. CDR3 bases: TGTGCCAGCAGTTACTCGGTTCTCCAGCTAGGGGCCCAGTACTTC. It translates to CASSYSVLQLGAQYF.

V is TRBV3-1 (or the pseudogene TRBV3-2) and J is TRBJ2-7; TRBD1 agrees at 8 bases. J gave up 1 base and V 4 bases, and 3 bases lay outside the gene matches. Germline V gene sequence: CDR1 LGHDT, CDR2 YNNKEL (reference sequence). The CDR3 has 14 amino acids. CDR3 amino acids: CASSPGTGSYEQYF. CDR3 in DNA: TGTGCCAGCAGCCCTGGGACAGGTTCCTACGAGCAGTACTTC.

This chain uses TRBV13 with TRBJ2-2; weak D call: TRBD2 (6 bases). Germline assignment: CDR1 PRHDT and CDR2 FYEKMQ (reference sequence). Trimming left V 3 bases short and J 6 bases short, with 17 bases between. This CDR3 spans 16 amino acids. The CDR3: CASSFRVDGEAGELFF. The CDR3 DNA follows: TGTGCCAGCAGCTTTCGGGTGGATGGGGAGGCCGGGGAGCTGTTTTTT.

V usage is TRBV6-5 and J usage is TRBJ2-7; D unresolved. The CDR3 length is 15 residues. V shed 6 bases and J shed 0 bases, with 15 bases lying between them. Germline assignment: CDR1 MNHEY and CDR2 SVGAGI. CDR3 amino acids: CASSKGPQSSYEQYF. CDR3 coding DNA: TGTGCCAGCAGCAAAGGACCGCAGAGCTCCTACGAGCAGTACTTC.

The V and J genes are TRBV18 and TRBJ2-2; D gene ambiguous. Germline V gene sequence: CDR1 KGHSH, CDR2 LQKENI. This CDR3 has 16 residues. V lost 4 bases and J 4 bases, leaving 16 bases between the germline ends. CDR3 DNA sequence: TGTGCCAGCTCACATAGTAGTACTCCGGGCACCGGGGAGCTGTTTTTT. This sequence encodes CASSHSSTPGTGELFF.

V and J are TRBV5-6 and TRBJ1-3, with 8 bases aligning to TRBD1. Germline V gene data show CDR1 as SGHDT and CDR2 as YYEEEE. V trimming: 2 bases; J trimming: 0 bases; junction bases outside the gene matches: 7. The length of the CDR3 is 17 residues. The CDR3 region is CASSFLRDRHSGNTIYF. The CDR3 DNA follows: TGTGCCAGCAGCTTCCTCCGGGACAGGCACTCTGGAAACACCATATATTTT.

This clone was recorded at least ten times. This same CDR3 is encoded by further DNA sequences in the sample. The CDR3 coding sequence is TGTGCCTGGAGTGTGAATGGCCGAAACACCATATATTTT. Its translation: CAWSVNGRNTIYF. The chain combines TRBV30 with TRBJ1-3; D unresolved. Germline V gene sequence: CDR1 GTSNPN, CDR2 SVGIG (reference sequence). Trimming took 0 bases from V and 5 from J, leaving 8 bases between them. This CDR3 spans 13 amino acids. Filled out from reference TRBV30 and TRBJ1-3, the complete variable domain reads SQTIHQWPATLVQPVGSPLSLECTVEGTSNPNLYWYRQAAGRGLQLLFYSVGIGQISSEVPQNLSASRPQDRQFILSSKKLLLSDSGFYLCAWSVNGRNTIYFGEGSWLTVV.

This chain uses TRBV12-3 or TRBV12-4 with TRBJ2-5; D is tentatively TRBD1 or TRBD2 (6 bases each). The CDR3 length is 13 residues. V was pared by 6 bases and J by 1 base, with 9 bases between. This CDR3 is CASSRGPQETQYF. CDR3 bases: TGTGCCAGCAGCCGGGGGCCCCAAGAGACCCAGTACTTC.

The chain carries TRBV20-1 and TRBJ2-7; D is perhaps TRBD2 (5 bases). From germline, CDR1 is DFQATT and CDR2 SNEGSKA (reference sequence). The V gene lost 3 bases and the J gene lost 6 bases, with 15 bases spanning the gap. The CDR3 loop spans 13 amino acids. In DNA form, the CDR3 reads TGCAGTGCTAGTGAACGGGGAAAAGGCGAGCAGTACTTC. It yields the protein CSASERGKGEQYF.

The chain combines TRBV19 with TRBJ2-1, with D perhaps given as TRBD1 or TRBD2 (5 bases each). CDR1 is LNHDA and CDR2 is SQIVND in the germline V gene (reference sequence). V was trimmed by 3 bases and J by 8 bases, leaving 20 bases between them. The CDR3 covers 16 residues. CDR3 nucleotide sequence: TGTGCCAGTAGTATGTGGTTACGGGGCCCTACGGATGAGCAGTTCTTC. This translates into CASSMWLRGPTDEQFF. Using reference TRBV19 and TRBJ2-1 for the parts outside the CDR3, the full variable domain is DGGITQSPKYLFRKEGQNVTLSCEQNLNHDAMYWYRQDPGQGLRLIYYSQIVNDFQKGDIAEGYSVSREKKESFPLTVTSAQKNPTAFYLCASSMWLRGPTDEQFFGPGTRLTVL.

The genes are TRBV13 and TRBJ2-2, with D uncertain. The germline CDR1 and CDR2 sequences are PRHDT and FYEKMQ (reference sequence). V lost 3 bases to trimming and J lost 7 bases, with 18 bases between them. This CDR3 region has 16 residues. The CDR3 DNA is TGTGCCAGCAGCTTTTCCCTTTCGACCGGAGACGGGGAGCTGTTTTTT. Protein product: CASSFSLSTGDGELFF.

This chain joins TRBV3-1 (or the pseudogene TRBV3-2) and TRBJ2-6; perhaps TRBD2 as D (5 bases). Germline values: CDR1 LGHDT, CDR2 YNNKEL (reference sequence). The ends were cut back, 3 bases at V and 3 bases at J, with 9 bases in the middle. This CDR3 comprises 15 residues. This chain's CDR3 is CASSHPGVGANVLTF. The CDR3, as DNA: TGTGCCAGCAGCCACCCCGGGGTTGGGGCCAACGTCCTGACTTTC.

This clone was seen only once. DNA of the CDR3: TGTGCCTGGAGTACGGGGTACAGGGGGAGCACAGATACGCAGTATTTT. Its protein product is CAWSTGYRGSTDTQYF. The V and J genes are TRBV30 and TRBJ2-3; 8 nucleotides agree with TRBD1. Looked up from germline, CDR1 is GTSNPN and CDR2 is SVGIG (reference sequence). This CDR3 has 16 amino acids. V gave up 2 bases and J gave up 0 bases; unmatched junction bases: 7.

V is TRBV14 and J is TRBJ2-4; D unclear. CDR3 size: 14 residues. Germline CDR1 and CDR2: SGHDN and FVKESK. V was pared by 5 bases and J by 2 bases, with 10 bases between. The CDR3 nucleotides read TGTGCCAGCAGCTCCATAGTAACCAAAAACATTCAGTACTTC. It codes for CASSSIVTKNIQYF.

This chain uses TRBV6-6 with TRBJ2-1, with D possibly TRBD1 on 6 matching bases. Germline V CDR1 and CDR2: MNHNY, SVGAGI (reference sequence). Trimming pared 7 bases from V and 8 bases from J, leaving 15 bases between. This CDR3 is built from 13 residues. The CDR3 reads CASTDRGGDEQFF. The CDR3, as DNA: TGTGCCAGCACCGATCGAGGGGGAGATGAGCAGTTCTTC.

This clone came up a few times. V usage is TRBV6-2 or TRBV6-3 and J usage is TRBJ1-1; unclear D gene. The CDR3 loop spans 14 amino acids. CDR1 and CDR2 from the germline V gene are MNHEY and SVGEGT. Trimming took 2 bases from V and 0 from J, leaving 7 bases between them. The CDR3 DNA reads TGTGCCAGCAGTTACACAGACATGAACACTGAAGCTTTCTTT. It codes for CASSYTDMNTEAFF.